The 14 T cell receptor beta chains reported below all come from one sample, sequenced in a study of vaccination effects on CD4 cells after COVID-19. Profiling relied on immunoSEQ multiplex PCR, and the TCRdb table lists in-frame clones only, not all of them. Here the sample spans approximately 70,000 clones, 65% to 85% being singletons. Antigens for these TCRs are unknown. Within the ViraFEST assay, antigen-specific CD4+ T cells underwent expansion with viral peptide pools prior to sequencing. Scientists isolated CD4+ T cells after a roughly 9-day culture period ended. Vaccinated participants had no history of SARS-CoV-2 infection and tested negative for nucleocapsid antibodies. The sample consisted of CD4+ T cells from PBMCs cultured with HCoV-NL63 spike peptides, taken before COVID-19 vaccination. The source is a human donor who received a COVID-19 vaccine.

J is TRBJ1-5 and V is TRBV18, with 7 bases fitting TRBD1. The CDR3 runs to 16 residues. CDR1 KGHSH and CDR2 LQKENI come from the germline V gene. Trimming at V came to 3 bases and at J to 3 bases, leaving 8 bases not matched to a gene. The CDR3 DNA reads TGTGCCAGCTCACCCGGACAGCAGGGGGACAATCAGCCCCAGCATTTT. It translates to CASSPGQQGDNQPQHF.

The chain is built from TRBV2 and TRBJ1-4, with D perhaps TRBD1 (5 bases). Germline CDR1 and CDR2: SNHLY and FYNNEI. The CDR3 contains 14 residues. V shed 7 bases and J shed 8 bases, with 17 bases lying between them. The CDR3 nucleotides read TGTGCCAGCATTACAGGAGGTGATAGGGAAAAACTGTTTTTT. Protein product: CASITGGDREKLFF.

This clone was seen a few times. CDR3 sequence reads: CASHRGGRMHQETQYF. CDR3 nucleotides: TGTGCCAGCCACCGAGGGGGCAGGATGCACCAAGAGACCCAGTACTTC. The genes are TRBV7-2 and TRBJ2-5; 7 bases line up with TRBD1. Trimming at V came to 8 bases and at J to 0 bases, leaving 12 bases not matched to a gene. Germline CDR1 and CDR2: SGHTA and FQGNSA. CDR3 length equals 16 residues.

The genes are TRBV6-1 and TRBJ2-1; 13 nucleotides align to TRBD2. The germline gives CDR1 MNHNS, CDR2 SASEGT. The CDR3 is made up of 17 amino acids. V dropped 4 bases and J dropped 2; count of bases not matched to a gene: 5. CDR3 coding DNA: TGTGCCAGCAGTGGTACTAGCGGGGGGGTGCCCTACAATGAGCAGTTCTTC. Translating it yields CASSGTSGGVPYNEQFF.

The chain has TRBV5-1 and TRBJ1-5; the D gene is possibly TRBD1 (5 bases). This CDR3 has 16 amino acids. The germline gives CDR1 SGHRS, CDR2 YFSETQ. V shed 0 bases and J shed 8 bases, with 18 bases lying between them. As DNA, the CDR3 is TGCGCCAGCAGCTTGGGGGCCGGGGCGGGTCGGGAGCCCCAGCATTTT. Translating it yields CASSLGAGAGREPQHF.

The chain is built from TRBV19 and TRBJ1-6; D is unresolved. The length of the CDR3 is 16 residues. The ends were cut back, 6 bases at V and 0 bases at J, with 12 bases in the middle. CDR1 LNHDA and CDR2 SQIVND come from the germline V gene (reference sequence). In nucleotides, the CDR3 is TGTGCCAGTAGGTCCAGGACGAGCTCCTATAATTCACCCCTCCACTTT. Protein: CASRSRTSSYNSPLHF.

The chain uses TRBV30 and TRBJ2-7; 8 positions agree with TRBD1. V was clipped by 2 bases and J by 12 bases; unmatched bases: 12. The CDR3 contains 13 residues. Germline loops: CDR1 GTSNPN, CDR2 SVGIG (reference sequence). CDR3 nucleotides: TGTGCCTGGAGTCCCCCGGACAGGGTCTTACCGTACGTC. This translates into CAWSPPDRVLPYV.

This clone was recorded only once. V and J are TRBV6-1 and TRBJ1-5; no clear D. Trimming removed 1 base from V and 0 bases from J, with 10 bases in between. Per the germline V gene, CDR1 is MNHNS and CDR2 is SASEGT. CDR3 size: 16 residues. The CDR3 coding sequence is TGTGCCAGCAGTGAAGGGGCTCTATATAGCAATCAGCCCCAGCATTTT. Translation gives CASSEGALYSNQPQHF.

The DNA for the CDR3 is TGTGCCAGCAGTTTGAGGGGTTTGGGCAATCAGCCCCAGCATTTT. Translated: CASSLRGLGNQPQHF. This sequence joins TRBV27 and TRBJ1-5; possibly TRBD1 for D (5 bases). The CDR3 totals 15 residues. Trimming pared 3 bases from V and 2 bases from J, leaving 11 bases between. Germline V gives CDR1 MNHEY, CDR2 SMNVEV (reference sequence).

This clone was seen a handful of times. The chain carries TRBV5-6 and TRBJ2-3, with D unresolved. The V end lost 4 bases, the J end lost 3 bases, and 12 bases lay between the germline ends. The CDR3 totals 14 residues. Germline V CDR1 and CDR2: SGHDT, YYEEEE. The CDR3 coding sequence is TGTGCCAGCAGCGCTCAAACCAGAACAGATACGCAGTATTTT. Residues: CASSAQTRTDTQYF.

The chain is built from TRBV20-1 and TRBJ2-3, with 8 nucleotides matching TRBD1. Germline CDR1 is DFQATT and CDR2 is SNEGSKA (reference sequence). The CDR3 runs 11 residues. V shed 4 bases, J shed 8 bases, and the junction held 2 bases outside the gene matches. The CDR3 is CSAMTGATQYF. CDR3 DNA: TGCAGTGCTATGACAGGGGCTACGCAGTATTTT.

The V gene is TRBV6-5, the J gene TRBJ2-1; D is ambiguous. V gave up 4 bases and J gave up 2 bases, with 12 bases separating them. Germline V gene lookup returns CDR1 MNHEY and CDR2 SVGAGI. This CDR3 is 15 amino acids long. In DNA, the CDR3 is TGTGCCAGCAGTTCGTCGGAAGTGACCTACAATGAGCAGTTCTTC. This codes for CASSSSEVTYNEQFF.

The J gene is TRBJ2-6, the V gene TRBV7-9; 9 bases agree with TRBD1. J gave up 1 base and V 6 bases, and 13 bases lay outside the gene matches. Germline CDR1 and CDR2: SEHNR and FQNEAQ (reference sequence). This CDR3 has 19 residues. CDR3 sequence (DNA): TGTGCCAGCAGGGGATCGACCGGGACAGGGTTATCTGGGGCCAACGTCCTGACTTTC. Encoded protein: CASRGSTGTGLSGANVLTF.

This clone was observed a single time. V gene TRBV5-1 combines with J gene TRBJ1-6, with D maybe TRBD1 (6 bases). With 5 bases removed from V and 0 bases from J, the gap between germline ends came to 9 bases. CDR3 length equals 15 residues. In germline, CDR1 is SGHRS, CDR2 YFSETQ. The CDR3 protein is CASSGGGSYNSPLHF. CDR3 nucleotides: TGCGCCAGCAGTGGGGGCGGCTCCTATAATTCACCCCTCCACTTT.